A single sample is the source of the 18 T cell receptor beta chains below, sequenced in a study of T cell repertoires in cytomegalovirus infection. One entry per CDR3 protein, called by TCRdb with MiXCR from the reads. The table includes 450,000 to 600,000 distinct CDR3 sequences, about 11% detected once. Specimen: PBMCs. Receptor source: a human donor in good health (CMV status not recorded). Some clones in this sample may be carry-over from other donors' samples.

This clonotype appeared many times. The rearrangement joins TRBV19 to TRBJ2-3; a weak D match, TRBD2 (7 bases). V gave up 3 bases and J gave up 1 base, with 11 bases separating them. The CDR3 has 15 residues. Germline V CDR1 and CDR2: LNHDA, SQIVND (reference sequence). Written as DNA, the CDR3 is TGTGCCAGTAGTATGGGGGGGCGAGGCACAGATACGCAGTATTTT. Its protein is CASSMGGRGTDTQYF.

This clonotype was observed many times. CDR3 bases: TGTGCCATCAGGGAATGGACAGCGAACACTGAAGCTTTCTTT. It translates to CAIREWTANTEAFF. V gene TRBV10-3 combines with J gene TRBJ1-1, with D possibly TRBD1 on 6 matching bases. There are 14 residues in the CDR3. V was cut by 6 bases and J by 1 base, with 12 bases left in between. Per the germline V gene, CDR1 is ENHRY and CDR2 is SYGVKD.

The rearrangement uses TRBV12-3 or TRBV12-4 and TRBJ1-1; tentative D call: TRBD1 (6 bases). The CDR3 is made up of 17 amino acids. V lost 5 bases and J 3 bases, leaving 22 bases between the germline ends. The chain's CDR3 is CASSPPYGGAGHTEAFF. The CDR3 DNA reads TGTGCCAGCAGTCCCCCTTATGGGGGCGCCGGGCACACTGAAGCTTTCTTT.

The chain links TRBV5-6 to TRBJ1-1, with D tentatively TRBD1 (5 bases). Trimming stripped 1 base from V and 7 bases from J, with 14 bases between. The CDR3 extends over 14 amino acids. Germline assignment: CDR1 SGHDT and CDR2 YYEEEE. CDR3 coding DNA: TGTGCCAGCAGCTTGTGGCAGGGATTTGGTGAAGCTTTCTTT. Protein product: CASSLWQGFGEAFF.

At least ten counts were recorded for this clonotype. This chain links TRBV4-2 with TRBJ1-1; a weak D match, TRBD1 (5 bases). V was pared by 3 bases and J by 8 bases, with 13 bases between. CDR1 is LGHNA, CDR2 YNFKEQ, per germline. The CDR3 spans 13 residues. The CDR3 sequence is CASSQATGTEAFF. Written as DNA, the CDR3 is TGTGCCAGCAGCCAGGCCACCGGGACGGAAGCTTTCTTT.

This clonotype was seen ten or more times. This chain uses TRBV28 with TRBJ2-3, with TRBD2 identical over 11 bases. J lost 2 bases, V lost 5 bases, and 9 bases had no gene match. The CDR3 is 17 residues long. Germline CDR1 MDHEN, CDR2 SYDVKM. The CDR3 nucleotides read TGTGCCAGCAGTGTATCCGGGACTAGCGGTTCCACAGATACGCAGTATTTT. Translated: CASSVSGTSGSTDTQYF.

This clonotype was recorded many times. In DNA form, the CDR3 reads TGTGCCAGCAGACCCGAGGCGGGACCCACGGAGAACACTGAAGCTTTCTTT. Translation gives CASRPEAGPTENTEAFF. This chain links TRBV11-1 with TRBJ1-1; D is perhaps TRBD1 (5 bases). Trimming left V 6 bases short and J 1 base short, with 21 bases between. The CDR3 length is 17 residues. Germline V gene lookup returns CDR1 SGHAT and CDR2 FQDESV (reference sequence).

This chain joins TRBV19 and TRBJ1-1; weak D call: TRBD1 (6 bases). Trimming removed 2 bases from V and 3 bases from J, with 16 bases in between. CDR3 length: 16 amino acids. Germline CDR1 and CDR2: LNHDA and SQIVND (reference sequence). In DNA form, the CDR3 reads TGTGCCAGTAGTATACCCTCGACAGGAGGGCACACTGAAGCTTTCTTT. The encoded protein is CASSIPSTGGHTEAFF.

The chain is built from TRBV3-1 and TRBJ1-2; the D is unclear. This CDR3 has 14 residues. Trimming removed 1 base at V and 5 bases at J, with 11 bases between. Germline V CDR1 and CDR2: LGHDT, YNNKEL (reference sequence). CDR3 nucleotide sequence: TGTGCCAGCAGCCAAGGGCCTCCACGGTATGGCTACACCTTC. Protein sequence: CASSQGPPRYGYTF. The full variable domain, rest sourced from reference TRBV3-1 and TRBJ1-2, is DTAVSQTPKYLVTQMGNDKSIKCEQNLGHDTMYWYKQDSKKFLKIMFSYNNKELIINETVPNRFSPKSPDKAHLNLHINSLELGDSAVYFCASSQGPPRYGYTFGSGTRLTVV.

The sample holds a few counts of this clonotype. V and J are TRBV29-1 and TRBJ2-1; possible D gene TRBD1, 6 bases. This CDR3 is 13 amino acids long. Germline assignment: CDR1 SQVTM and CDR2 ANQGSEA. Trimming cost V 6 bases and J 1 base, with 10 bases left between them. The CDR3 spells CSVGTLSYNEQFF. CDR3 DNA: TGCAGCGTGGGGACACTATCCTACAATGAGCAGTTCTTC.

In this sample, this clonotype turned up a few times. The CDR3 DNA follows: TGTGCCAGTCTATCCCTGGGACAGGGAACTAATGAAAAACTGTTTTTT. Translation: CASLSLGQGTNEKLFF. This chain connects TRBV28 to TRBJ1-4; TRBD1 matches 9 bases. The length of the CDR3 is 16 residues. After removal of 9 bases from V and 1 base from J, the junction contained 9 bases not matched to a gene. Germline CDR1 reads MDHEN; CDR2 reads SYDVKM.

This clonotype was seen many times. V gene TRBV7-2 combines with J gene TRBJ2-2; D is perhaps TRBD1 or TRBD2 (6 bases each). CDR3 length: 14 residues. Trimming removed 8 bases from V and 2 bases from J, with 12 bases in between. Looked up from germline, CDR1 is SGHTA and CDR2 is FQGNSA. The CDR3 loop reads CASASGANTGELFF. CDR3 coding DNA: TGTGCCAGCGCTTCGGGGGCCAACACCGGGGAGCTGTTTTTT. The variable domain in full, completed from reference TRBV7-2 and TRBJ2-2, reads GAGVSQSPSNKVTEKGKDVELRCDPISGHTALYWYRQSLGQGLEFLIYFQGNSAPDKSGLPSDRFSAERTGGSVSTLTIQRTQQEDSAVYLCASASGANTGELFFGEGSRLTVL.

This clonotype was found a few times. The V gene is TRBV4-1, the J gene TRBJ2-2; D is uncertain. V was trimmed by 0 bases and J by 0 bases, leaving 5 bases between them. Germline assignment: CDR1 MGHRA and CDR2 YSYEKL. The CDR3 consists of 15 residues. CDR3 coding DNA: TGCGCCAGCAGCCAAGATGAGGCGAACACCGGGGAGCTGTTTTTT. Protein: CASSQDEANTGELFF.

The table lists this clonotype with many counts. The rearrangement links TRBV10-3 to TRBJ1-1; D is unclear. Germline CDR1 ENHRY, CDR2 SYGVKD. V was cut by 2 bases and J by 4 bases, with 11 bases left in between. This CDR3 is built from 14 residues. DNA of the CDR3: TGTGCCATCAGTGAGAAAGGGCCTACCACTGAAGCTTTCTTT. Encoded protein: CAISEKGPTTEAFF.

This clonotype was picked up a small number of times. V is TRBV5-1 and J is TRBJ1-6, with 11 positions matching TRBD1. From germline, CDR1 is SGHRS and CDR2 YFSETQ. J lost 10 bases, V lost 4 bases, and 13 bases had no gene match. The CDR3 runs 17 residues. The CDR3 protein is CASSQGQGASQRSPLHF. CDR3 DNA sequence: TGCGCCAGCAGCCAAGGACAGGGGGCTTCGCAAAGGTCACCCCTCCACTTT.

This chain uses TRBV20-1 with TRBJ2-5, with no clear D. Germline CDR1 DFQATT, CDR2 SNEGSKA (reference sequence). V dropped 5 bases and J dropped 4 bases, with 14 bases sitting between them. There are 13 residues in the CDR3. Here the CDR3 DNA reads TGCAGTGCTTTAGGTCTCGACCGAGAGACCCAGTACTTC. Translation gives CSALGLDRETQYF.

This clonotype was seen repeatedly, ten times or more. The rearrangement uses TRBV12-3 or TRBV12-4 and TRBJ1-1; no clear D gene. V shed 1 base and J shed 1 base, with 7 bases lying between them. The CDR3 totals 14 residues. This chain's CDR3 is CASSLVPKNTEAFF. In DNA form, the CDR3 reads TGTGCCAGCAGTTTAGTCCCCAAGAACACTGAAGCTTTCTTT.

This clonotype came up many times. The CDR3 region has the DNA TGCGCCAGCACCGACAGTAATTCACCCCTCCACTTT. Protein: CASTDSNSPLHF. The rearrangement joins TRBV5-1 to TRBJ1-6, with D possibly being TRBD1 (5 bases). The CDR3 covers 12 residues. In germline, CDR1 is SGHRS, CDR2 YFSETQ. Trimming left V 6 bases short and J 6 bases short, with 7 bases between.